This T cell receptor (beta chain) derives from a study of regulatory T cells in long-lasting Graves disease (dated by TCRdb to the early 2020s). With respect to the entire study: Newly diagnosed Graves' disease patients had taken antithyroid drugs for less than 3 months. This study used TCR sequencing and RNA sequencing of peripheral blood to compare persistent Graves' disease patients against newly diagnosed Graves' disease patients. The study was registered as a clinical trial and conducted in China. A total of some 35 samples underwent TCR sequencing, from about 13 patients with persistent Graves' disease and some 20 patients with newly diagnosed Graves' disease.

The intended sense of this specimen's time point label: newly diagnosed GD, antithyroid drugs for less than 3 months. For both TCR sequencing and RNA sequencing, RNA was extracted from PBMCs in TRIzol. Graves' disease was diagnosed according to American Thyroid Association guidelines. Patients for the study were recruited at an endocrinology department in Xi'an, China. From each patient, approximately 9 milliliters of peripheral blood was collected into an EDTA anticoagulant tube. Ficoll Paque Plus density gradient separation was used to isolate PBMCs, and no further T cell sorting was performed. An Agilent 2100 Bioanalyzer and agarose gel were used to check RNA quality, and a NanoDrop 2000 was used to measure RNA concentration. Notes on this clonotype: Its binding antigen is unknown. Base qualities are not provided; no much larger clone lies one nucleotide away.

Libraries were constructed by multiplex PCR. Sequencing used an Illumina HiSeq 4000. CDR3 regions were amplified by Arm-PCR with iRepertoire HTBI primers to construct TCR beta libraries. Before sequencing, the PCR products went through gel purification. The study's own analysis went as follows. Across samples, 55 to 80 TRBV and roughly 15 TRBJ segments were identified and used for gene usage analysis of CDR3 amino acid clonotypes. Filtered high-quality paired reads were merged into contigs using COPE and FqMerger. BLAST was used to align contigs to IMGT TRBV, TRBD and TRBJ reference genes, and CDR3 was defined according to IMGT. Clonotypes above 0.1% frequency were classified as highly expanded clones. Shannon entropy served as the measure of repertoire diversity, while the Gini coefficient captured V-J evenness. Public clonotypes were defined as clonotypes shared by more than one individual. TCRdb itself trimmed the public reads at Q25 with fastp, ran MiXCR and retained productive beta chains. Identical CDR3 protein sequences are pooled into one entry, listed with their most common genes and DNA. The V and J calls were not made by the authors but by TCRdb's processing. This sample has about 400,000 distinct CDR3 sequences in its table, and roughly 17% of those were observed once. The biggest ten clones account for just over 20% of the sample.

General conclusions and limits of the study: The authors acknowledged the small sample size as a limitation that may reduce accuracy. Because the primary lesion, thyroid tissue, could not be accessed, the study looked at peripheral blood alone. TRBV28, TRBJ1-2 and TRBJ2-5 were preferentially used in persistent disease, while TRBV20-1 and TRBJ2-1 were favored in newly diagnosed disease. Compared with newly diagnosed patients, patients with persistent Graves' disease had lower TCR Shannon entropy and fewer highly expanded clones, which suggests clonal expansion. More public clonotypes were shared among persistent patients (under 3,000) than among newly diagnosed patients (more than 900). Sequencing and analysis were restricted to the TCR beta chain.

The CDR3 spans 15 residues, from the cysteine through the phenylalanine. Only the CDR3 portion is preserved as DNA: 45 bases, with reading frame beginning at the first base. CDR1 and CDR2, looked up from the germline V gene (reference sequence), are SGHKS and YYEKEE. Cut back by 2 bases and 0 bases, the V and J ends lie 10 bases apart. The same data also went into a second study, on T cells in Graves' hyperthyroidism and ophthalmopathy. As the second study states: Stable Graves' hyperthyroidism was defined as the absence of progression to ophthalmopathy over 18 months of follow-up. Hyperthyroidism patients were newly diagnosed, with disease duration under 2 months, and aged 18 to 65 years. Patients with uncontrolled infections, other autoimmune diseases, pregnancy or lactation were excluded. Diagnoses were based on clinical symptoms, serum thyroxine and TRAb, thyroid ultrasound and orbital computed tomography. The TCR CDR3 was subjected to a first round of RT-PCR using the HTBI primer set and the Qiagen OneStep RT-PCR kit. Most expanded thyroid clonotypes (frequency above 0.001) were also detected in blood, a finding suggesting that blood repertoires may reflect thyroid immune responses. Ophthalmopathy was separated from stable hyperthyroidism by a 13 V-J signature model, with approximately 90% sensitivity and 81% to 82% specificity obtained in cross-validation and 80%/75% obtained in testing. During validation, the model predicted progression to ophthalmopathy a median of about 5.9 months ahead of onset, with roughly 65% sensitivity and around 72% specificity. To identify distinguishing TCR V-J signatures, a discovery cohort of roughly 100 patients was used, comprising roughly 45 with Graves' ophthalmopathy and 55 to 65 with stable Graves' hyperthyroidism. Prospective prediction of ophthalmopathy was tested in an independent validation cohort consisting of fewer than 20 hyperthyroidism patients and around 17 patients who later progressed to ophthalmopathy. The 100 discovery patients were randomly split 7:3 into training and test sets. Thyroid tissue and blood T-cell repertoires from about six Graves' hyperthyroidism patients were also compared in the study. Once sampling was done, hyperthyroidism patients were given methimazole at a starting dose of 30 mg daily, whereas ophthalmopathy patients were given high-dose intravenous methylprednisolone. Libraries were constructed in a second round of multiplex PCR, after which size selection and purification were carried out. Libraries were sequenced paired-end with 100 bp reads on an Illumina HiSeq2000. Raw data were processed with SOAPnuke, discarding reads with adapters, uncalled bases, mean Phred below 15, or no exact constant-primer or identifier match. High-quality paired reads were merged using COPE v1.2.5, and each unique nucleotide sequence was defined as a clonotype. MiTCR v1.1 was used to align the clonotypes against IMGT TRBV, TRBD and TRBJ reference segments. The analysis was restricted to V-J combinations with a frequency above 0.0001, which together covered 99.2% of the repertoires. The TCS score was defined as F50 (clonal expansion) divided by E x V (chaos), with BLOSUM62-based TCRdist calculated between CDR3 peptides within each V-J. Welch's t-statistics and random forest reduced roughly 540 V-J features to roughly 13, which were used in a naive Bayes classifier (R e1071). Sample size was not statistically predetermined, and blinding of investigators to group allocation was not performed. The paper reports TCR Vbeta CDR3 sequencing of approximately 140 peripheral blood samples: over 40 ophthalmopathy, around 80 hyperthyroidism and around 17 progressor patients.

This sequence uses TRBV5-5 and TRBJ2-3; the D gene lacks a confident call. The sequenced sample was peripheral blood mononuclear cells (PBMCs), obtained at new diagnosis, from a patient treated with antithyroid drugs. The origin of this receptor is a woman aged 18-29 years with Graves disease. Donor details come from another sample of the same person, matched by shared clones. For the CDR3, the sequence is CASSFRHTSTDTQYF. The DNA sequence is TGTGCCAGCAGCTTCCGACATACTAGCACAGATACGCAGTATTTT.